This T cell receptor (beta chain) is from a study of blood T cell repertoires in COVID-19. Across the study: Spain, Italy and the United States supplied samples that represented acute and convalescent COVID-19. T cells, B-cell-depleted T cells, or PBMCs provided the cDNA or gDNA that served as material.

This clone was seen once. The Seattle patients, enrolled during active infection, were followed longitudinally. This CDR3 contains 14 residues. Germline assignment: CDR1 SQVTM and CDR2 ANQGSEA. The V and J ends lost 5 bases and 2 bases respectively, with 15 bases between them. Original methodology: Quantification of nucleated cells was approximated via reference gene primer amplification. The assay was immunoSEQ multiplex PCR, and TCRdb's table has in-frame clones only and misses some. From that table come the V and J calls and clone size; the DNA was used to work out D and trimming. This table holds approximately 120,000 clones, about 81% found once.

V usage is TRBV29-1 and J usage is TRBJ1-2, with D possibly being TRBD1 (6 bases). The sample was peripheral blood. This TCR derives from a man under 40 with COVID-19, enrolled during active disease. In DNA form, the CDR3 reads TGCAGCGTTCGAGGCGGTGGGGGCAACTATGGCTACACCTTC. Translation gives CSVRGGGGNYGYTF.